This T cell receptor beta chain was recorded in a study of identifying expanded T cells in peripheral blood. Details on this clone: What it binds is not known.

Healthy donors had no documented immune events, such as infections, while sampled. Study observations and caveats: Differentially abundant clones: approximately 1.3 between replicates, 16.4 at 2 to 3 weeks, under 25 at four. Across healthy donors, higher total template counts meant significantly greater roughly two-week count variance.

The method was immunoSEQ multiplex PCR; TCRdb's version includes in-frame clones alone and lacks a portion of them. The sample shows approximately 130,000 clones, 65% to 90% of them seen only once. The CDR3 length is 17 residues. Between the trimmed V and J ends, which lost 5 bases and 0 bases, there was a span of 17 bases. The V gene's germline CDR1 is LNHDA and CDR2 SQIVND (reference sequence). Sequencing was carried out using blood. This clonotype was obtained from a person aged 18 to 70 in good health. The chain uses TRBV19 and TRBJ1-5, with a possible D match to TRBD1 (5 bases). The CDR3 sequence: CASSSVDSSYSNQPQHF. The CDR3 nucleotides read TGTGCCAGTAGTTCAGTAGACAGTTCTTATAGCAATCAGCCCCAGCATTTT.